Listed here are 32 T cell receptor beta chains from one sample, sequenced in a study of T cells in Graves' hyperthyroidism and ophthalmopathy. Amplification of TCR beta CDR3 regions used RNA as the template. A set of HTBI primers served as the primers for a first-round RT-PCR of the TCR CDR3. Each CDR3 protein is one row after TCRdb ran MiXCR on the multiplex PCR reads. The sample has 550,000 to 600,000 distinct CDR3 sequences, roughly 50% seen once. The sample comprised peripheral blood or thyroid tissue (not recorded which). The receptors shown here come from an adult woman with Graves' disease, either hyperthyroidism or ophthalmopathy (not recorded which).

This clonotype has just a few counts. The CDR3 DNA reads as TGTGCCAGCAGTTTATCACCCGGTTCAGGCCAGCATTTT. Protein product: CASSLSPGSGQHF. The chain joins TRBV27 to TRBJ1-5; D unclear. The CDR3 loop spans 13 amino acids. Looked up from germline, CDR1 is MNHEY and CDR2 is SMNVEV (reference sequence). The V end was cut by 0 bases, the J end by 12 bases, with 12 bases between.

Of note for this clonotype: The CDR3 carries no conserved terminal phenylalanine or tryptophan, so it likely arises from a read error. The chain carries TRBV10-3 and TRBJ2-2, with no clear D. CDR1 and CDR2 from the germline V gene are ENHRY and SYGVKD. The CDR3 covers 18 residues. The CDR3 protein is CAIKSNNTLPRDTEELFL. The DNA for the CDR3 is TGTGCCATCAAGTCTAACAACACGCTACCCAGAGACACCGAGGAGCTGTTTCTT.

The chain employs TRBV2 and TRBJ2-5; tentatively, D is TRBD1 (5 bases). The V gene's germline CDR1 is SNHLY and CDR2 FYNNEI. Trimming removed 11 bases at V and 0 bases at J, with 13 bases between. This CDR3 is 13 amino acids long. CDR3 DNA sequence: TGTGCCGGACAACGCGTTGACCAAGAGACCCAGTACTTC. Translated: CAGQRVDQETQYF.

The CDR3 coding sequence is TGTGCCAGCAGCGTCACAGGGGGCGTTGAAAAACTGTTTTTT. Amino acids: CASSVTGGVEKLFF. The gene calls are TRBV13 and TRBJ1-4; 9 bases match TRBD1. Trimming cost V 5 bases and J 7 bases; bases outside gene matches: 5. Germline V gene sequence: CDR1 PRHDT, CDR2 FYEKMQ (reference sequence). The CDR3 runs 14 residues.

The table lists this clonotype with a few counts. This chain uses TRBV25-1 with TRBJ1-4; D unclear. Germline values: CDR1 MGHDK, CDR2 SYGVNS. This CDR3 has 13 residues. Trimming took 8 bases from V and 5 from J, leaving 12 bases between them. The CDR3 loop reads CASHKSLNEKLFF. CDR3 in DNA: TGTGCCAGCCACAAATCGCTCAATGAAAAACTGTTTTTT.

V gene TRBV15 combines with J gene TRBJ1-3, with D tentatively TRBD1 (5 bases). The V gene lost 3 bases and the J gene lost 0 bases, with 9 bases spanning the gap. The CDR3 totals 15 residues. Per germline, CDR1 LNHNV and CDR2 YYDKDF (reference sequence). The CDR3 DNA follows: TGTGCCACCAGCAGCGACAGAGGCTCTGGAAACACCATATATTTT. It specifies CATSSDRGSGNTIYF.

This clonotype occurred many times. An end of the junction does not agree with germline; a read error may underlie this. The chain combines TRBV7-9 with TRBJ1-5; no clear D. CDR3 length equals 12 residues. Germline V gene sequence: CDR1 SEHNR, CDR2 FQNEAQ (reference sequence). CDR3 nucleotides: TGTGCCGGCAGCTTATTTACTCAGCCCCAGCATTTT. This sequence encodes CAGSLFTQPQHF. The full variable domain, rest sourced from reference TRBV7-9 and TRBJ1-5, is DTGVSQNPRHKITKRGQNVTFRCDPISEHNRLYWYRQTLGQGPEFLTYFQNEAQLEKSRLLSDRFSAERPKGSFSTLEIQRTEQGDSAMYLCAGSLFTQPQHFGDGTRLSIL.

The genes are TRBV10-3 and TRBJ1-1; 7 bases line up with TRBD1. Trimming removed 4 bases from V and 7 bases from J; junction bases left unmatched: 6. The CDR3 covers 13 residues. CDR1 ENHRY and CDR2 SYGVKD come from the germline V gene. The CDR3 here is CAISGFRDSEAFF. In DNA form, the CDR3 reads TGTGCCATCAGTGGATTCCGGGACAGTGAAGCTTTCTTT.

This clonotype was observed a few times. The chain couples TRBV29-1 to TRBJ2-5; D is ambiguous. The germline gives CDR1 SQVTM, CDR2 ANQGSEA. This CDR3 has 11 amino acids. Trimming removed 2 bases at V and 5 bases at J, with 6 bases between. The CDR3 spells CSVEKRETQYF. CDR3 DNA: TGCAGCGTTGAAAAGAGGGAGACCCAGTACTTC. Using reference TRBV29-1 and TRBJ2-5 for the parts outside the CDR3, the full variable domain is SAVISQKPSRDICQRGTSLTIQCQVDSQVTMMFWYRQQPGQSLTLIATANQGSEATYESGFVIDKFPISRPNLTFSTLTVSNMSPEDSSIYLCSVEKRETQYFGPGTRLLVL.

As concerns this clonotype: The junction departs from the called germline gene at one end, perhaps through a read error. The chain employs TRBV28 and TRBJ2-7; 7 bases are a match to TRBD2. CDR1 is MDHEN and CDR2 is SYDVKM in the germline V gene. The CDR3 runs to 12 residues. The CDR3 DNA is TGTGCCAGCCAATCCGGGGGGTTGGGCAGACGCTTC. It is translated as CASQSGGLGRRF.

The rearrangement joins TRBV20-1 to TRBJ1-2, with 10 positions matching TRBD1. Trimming cost V 5 bases and J 6 bases; bases outside gene matches: 3. This CDR3 is built from 12 residues. Germline V gene data show CDR1 as DFQATT and CDR2 as SNEGSKA (reference sequence). In DNA form, the CDR3 reads TGCAGTGCTCGACAGGGGGCGCATGGCTACACCTTC. This encodes CSARQGAHGYTF.

A few counts support this clonotype. V usage is TRBV29-1 and J usage is TRBJ1-2; perhaps TRBD1 as D (5 bases). V lost 5 bases to trimming and J lost 7 bases, with 14 bases between them. CDR3 length equals 12 residues. The germline V gene has CDR1 SQVTM and CDR2 ANQGSEA. The CDR3 reads CSVSTGRGGYTF. CDR3 in DNA: TGCAGCGTTTCCACGGGGCGTGGTGGCTACACCTTC.

This clonotype was picked up many times. The rearrangement links TRBV7-2 to TRBJ2-7; 7 bases agree with TRBD1. CDR1 SGHTA and CDR2 FQGNSA come from the germline V gene. Trimming took 5 bases from V and 5 from J; bases not matched to a gene: 6. The CDR3 runs 13 residues. The CDR3 DNA sequence: TGTGCCAGCAGCCAGAACAGGGGTAACGAGCAGTACTTC. It codes for CASSQNRGNEQYF.

This chain joins TRBV29-1 and TRBJ1-1; TRBD1 aligns across 9 bases. The trim removed 7 bases at V and 6 bases at J, leaving 6 bases unmatched. This CDR3 comprises 12 residues. Germline-derived CDR1 and CDR2 are SQVTM and ANQGSEA. In DNA form, the CDR3 reads TGCAGCGACCTAACAGGGGGCCCTGAAGCTTTCTTT. It codes for CSDLTGGPEAFF.

The table lists this clonotype with a few counts. The chain is built from TRBV2 and TRBJ1-2, with D unresolved. This CDR3 is built from 12 residues. CDR1 and CDR2 (germline): SNHLY, FYNNEI. The CDR3 nucleotides read TGTGCTAGAGATCTCCGGGACTATGGCTACACCTTC. This encodes CARDLRDYGYTF.

This clonotype occurred many times. V gene TRBV10-3 combines with J gene TRBJ2-2, with D perhaps assigned TRBD1 or TRBD2 (5 bases each). Trimming cost V 2 bases and J 4 bases, with 8 bases left between them. The CDR3 runs 14 residues. Germline CDR1 reads ENHRY; CDR2 reads SYGVKD. The CDR3 region is CAISEEGITGELFF. The CDR3 DNA reads as TGTGCCATCAGTGAGGAGGGGATCACCGGGGAGCTGTTTTTT.

This clonotype has only a few counts. The J gene is TRBJ2-7, the V gene TRBV10-3, with 13 positions matching TRBD2. Near its end, the DNA agrees better with TRBJ2-1, so the J call may be wrong. Looked up from germline, CDR1 is ENHRY and CDR2 is SYGVKD. The CDR3 runs to 14 residues. The DNA of the CDR3 is TGTGCCATCAAAGGACTAGCGGGAGCGGATGAGCAGTTCTTC. Protein product: CAIKGLAGADEQFF.

Only a few counts were recorded for this clonotype. The chain carries TRBV2 and TRBJ1-6; 9 bases agree with TRBD1. CDR1 SNHLY and CDR2 FYNNEI come from the germline V gene. With V trimmed by 6 bases and J by 8 bases, 8 bases remained unmatched. This CDR3 is built from 15 residues. This CDR3 is CASRTRQGVDSPLHF. The CDR3 nucleotides are TGTGCCAGCAGGACGCGACAGGGGGTAGATTCACCCCTCCACTTT.

This clonotype was observed at least ten times. The chain joins TRBV6-5 to TRBJ2-5; 7 nucleotides agree with TRBD1. This CDR3 region has 14 residues. Germline V gene sequence: CDR1 MNHEY, CDR2 SVGAGI. Germline trimming cut 3 bases from V and 2 bases from J; bases unmatched to any gene: 3. The CDR3 coding sequence is TGTGCCAGCAGTTATACGGGACAGCAAGAGACCCAGTACTTC. Translating it yields CASSYTGQQETQYF.

The genes are TRBV4-1 and TRBJ1-1; a possible D gene is TRBD1 (5 bases). Germline loops: CDR1 MGHRA, CDR2 YSYEKL. CDR3 length: 15 amino acids. V was cut by 0 bases and J by 4 bases, with 12 bases left in between. The CDR3 DNA reads TGCGCCAGCAGCCAAGAGGGGCAGGGAGGCACTGAAGCTTTCTTT. Its protein is CASSQEGQGGTEAFF.

The V and J genes are TRBV27 and TRBJ2-7; 12 bases align to TRBD2. Germline trimming cut 4 bases from V and 6 bases from J; bases unmatched to any gene: 13. In germline, CDR1 is MNHEY, CDR2 SMNVEV (reference sequence). The CDR3 contains 17 residues. CDR3 coding DNA: TGTGCCAGCAGTTCCCTGCTAGCGGGAGGGCCACTCCTCGAGCAGTACTTC. Protein sequence: CASSSLLAGGPLLEQYF.

A word on this clonotype: This clone may be a read error of a much larger clone one base away. The rearrangement joins TRBV5-1 to TRBJ2-7; D remains unclear. The CDR3 is 13 residues long. Trimming removed 0 bases from V and 3 bases from J, with 7 bases in between. Germline V gene lookup returns CDR1 SGHRS and CDR2 YFSETQ. The CDR3, as DNA: TGCGCCAGCAGCTTGGAGGTGGACTACGAGCAGTACTTC. It yields the protein CASSLEVDYEQYF. The whole variable domain, filled in from reference TRBV5-1 and TRBJ2-7, reads KAGVTQTPRYLIKTRGQQVTLSCSPISGHRSVSWYQQTPGQGLQFLFEYFSETQRNKGNFPGRFSGRQFSNSRSEMNVSTLELGDSALYLCASSLEVDYEQYFGPGTRLTVT.

The chain couples TRBV4-2 to TRBJ1-4, with D unresolved. Between the trimmed V and J ends, which lost 4 bases and 0 bases, there was a span of 18 bases. The V gene's germline CDR1 is LGHNA and CDR2 YNFKEQ. The CDR3 loop spans 18 amino acids. The CDR3 DNA reads as TGTGCCAGCAGCCCTCAGAATCGACGGATTGCAACTAATGAAAAACTGTTTTTT. Its translation is CASSPQNRRIATNEKLFF.

This chain uses TRBV7-2 with TRBJ2-7, with 8 bases aligning to TRBD1. CDR1 and CDR2 (germline): SGHTA, FQGNSA. This CDR3 is built from 15 residues. V shed 1 base and J 3 bases; nucleotides not matched to a gene: 5. The CDR3 region has the DNA TGTGCCAGCAGCTTAGAAACCGGGACAGGCTACGAGCAGTACTTC. Its translation: CASSLETGTGYEQYF.

The chain joins TRBV19 to TRBJ1-6, with 9 bases fitting TRBD1. The CDR3 runs 13 residues. Germline CDR1 is LNHDA and CDR2 is SQIVND (reference sequence). V gave up 11 bases and J gave up 7 bases; unmatched junction bases: 6. The CDR3 loop reads CAGGTGWNSPLHF. The DNA of the CDR3 is TGTGCCGGAGGGACAGGGTGGAATTCACCCCTCCACTTT.

CDR3 sequence (DNA): TGCAGTGCTACCGGGGGAAAAGAGACCCAGTACTTC. This gives the protein CSATGGKETQYF. The chain carries TRBV20-1 and TRBJ2-5, with D possibly TRBD2 on 6 matching bases. The CDR3 runs 12 residues. The V gene lost 4 bases and the J gene lost 3 bases, with 9 bases spanning the gap. Per the germline V gene, CDR1 is DFQATT and CDR2 is SNEGSKA (reference sequence).

This clonotype turned up a few times. The chain joins TRBV24-1 to TRBJ1-5, with no clear D. Per germline, CDR1 KGHDR and CDR2 SFDVKD. The CDR3 runs 12 residues. CDR3 sequence reads: CARPDSNQPQHF. Here the CDR3 DNA reads TGTGCTAGACCTGATAGCAATCAGCCCCAGCATTTT.

This clonotype has more than one count but fewer than ten. The chain is built from TRBV20-1 and TRBJ2-7; 7 bases map to TRBD2. Trimming took 4 bases from V and 9 from J; bases not matched to a gene: 36. This CDR3 is 21 amino acids long. Germline V gene data show CDR1 as DFQATT and CDR2 as SNEGSKA (reference sequence). For the CDR3, the DNA is TGCAGTGCTATGTTGTTTTGGCTGAGTTCCCGAAACAGCGGGGTCGGGCATCGGCAGTACTTC. Amino acids: CSAMLFWLSSRNSGVGHRQYF.

This clonotype was observed at least ten times. V gene TRBV7-3 combines with J gene TRBJ1-4; 7 nucleotides line up with TRBD1. Germline V CDR1 and CDR2: SGHTA, FQGTGA. The junction had 13 bases not matched to a gene; V was cut back by 5 bases and J by 7 bases. The CDR3 contains 16 residues. The CDR3 nucleotides are TGTGCCAGCAGCCCAGGCCCACAGGGGAGCGGTGAAAAACTGTTTTTT. Amino acids: CASSPGPQGSGEKLFF.

This clonotype was detected only once. V and J are TRBV2 and TRBJ2-3; TRBD2 might be the D (5 bases). This CDR3 spans 14 amino acids. Between the trimmed V and J ends, which lost 11 bases and 1 base, there was a span of 16 bases. Germline V gene sequence: CDR1 SNHLY, CDR2 FYNNEI. CDR3 nucleotides: TGTGCCTACAAGGGAGCGGTAGGCACAGATACGCAGTATTTT. Amino acids: CAYKGAVGTDTQYF.

The rearrangement uses TRBV11-1 and TRBJ2-7; D assignment may be TRBD1 or TRBD2 (6 bases each). In germline, CDR1 is SGHAT, CDR2 FQDESV (reference sequence). This CDR3 has 16 amino acids. V was pared by 5 bases and J by 4 bases, with 21 bases between. Here the CDR3 DNA reads TGTGCCAGCAGCACCACAGGTGGGCGGAGGGGGTACGAGCAGTACTTC. It codes for CASSTTGGRRGYEQYF. Full variable domain (rest looked up from reference TRBV11-1 and TRBJ2-7): EAEVAQSPRYKITEKSQAVAFWCDPISGHATLYWYRQILGQGPELLVQFQDESVVDDSQLPKDRFSAERLKGVDSTLKIQPAELGDSAMYLCASSTTGGRRGYEQYFGPGTRLTVT.

This clonotype was seen at least ten times. V and J are TRBV3-1 and TRBJ2-7, with D hard to call. Per germline, CDR1 LGHDT and CDR2 YNNKEL (reference sequence). Trimming removed 0 bases from V and 2 bases from J, with 5 bases in between. The CDR3 extends over 13 amino acids. This CDR3 is CASSQDSPYEQYF. The CDR3 DNA is TGTGCCAGCAGCCAAGATTCGCCCTACGAGCAGTACTTC.